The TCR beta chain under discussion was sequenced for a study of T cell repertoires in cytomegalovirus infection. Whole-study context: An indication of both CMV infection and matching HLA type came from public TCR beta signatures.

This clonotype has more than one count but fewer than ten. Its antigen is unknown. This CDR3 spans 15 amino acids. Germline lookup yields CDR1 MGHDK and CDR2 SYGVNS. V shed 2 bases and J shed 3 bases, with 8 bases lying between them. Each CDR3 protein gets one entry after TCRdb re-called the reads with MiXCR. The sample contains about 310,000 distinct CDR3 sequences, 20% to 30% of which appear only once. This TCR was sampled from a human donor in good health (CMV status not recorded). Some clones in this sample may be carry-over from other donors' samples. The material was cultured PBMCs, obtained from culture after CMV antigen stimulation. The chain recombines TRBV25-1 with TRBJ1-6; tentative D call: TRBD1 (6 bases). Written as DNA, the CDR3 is TGTGCCAGCAGTGAAGGACAGATCTATAATTCACCCCTCCACTTT. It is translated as CASSEGQIYNSPLHF.